One and the same sample provided the 8 T cell receptor beta chains below, sequenced in a study of cytomegalovirus exposure and HLA in healthy donors. Both 60 Vbeta primers and 13 Jbeta primers went into the PCR. Method: immunoSEQ multiplex PCR; TCRdb's copy keeps in-frame clones and lacks some. The profile shows about 130,000 clones, approximately 74% of them singletons. The material sequenced was PBMCs. The receptors come from a male donor in good health and CMV-seronegative.

The V gene is TRBV11-2, the J gene TRBJ1-6; 7 nucleotides match TRBD1. The CDR3 is made up of 16 amino acids. Germline CDR1 and CDR2: SGHAT and FQNNGV. J lost 8 bases, V lost 1 base, and 8 bases had no gene match. Written as DNA, the CDR3 is TGTGCCAGCAGCTTAGTCACAGGGGCTCCCTATTCACCCCTCCACTTT. It encodes CASSLVTGAPYSPLHF.

The chain uses TRBV9 and TRBJ2-6; 10 positions match TRBD1. The ends lost 4 bases at V and 2 bases at J; junction bases unmatched: 3. From germline, CDR1 is SGDLS and CDR2 YYNGEE. There are 16 residues in the CDR3. For the CDR3, the DNA is TGTGCCAGCAGCTCGACAGGGGGCCCTGGGGCCAACGTCCTGACTTTC. This encodes CASSSTGGPGANVLTF.

The rearrangement joins TRBV6-6 to TRBJ1-1; D may be TRBD1 (5 bases). Trimming left V 7 bases short and J 4 bases short, with 16 bases between. This CDR3 is 14 amino acids long. Germline V gene data show CDR1 as MNHNY and CDR2 as SVGAGI (reference sequence). This CDR3 reads CASNIRDGGTEAFF. In DNA form, the CDR3 reads TGTGCCAGCAACATCCGGGACGGGGGCACTGAAGCTTTCTTT.

The V gene is TRBV27, the J gene TRBJ1-4, with D uncertain. Germline CDR1 and CDR2: MNHEY and SMNVEV (reference sequence). Trimming left V 5 bases short and J 0 bases short, with 10 bases between. The CDR3 has 15 amino acids. For the CDR3, the DNA is TGTGCCAGCAGTGCGACAAGAGCAACTAATGAAAAACTGTTTTTT. It encodes CASSATRATNEKLFF.

This clone has only one observation. The chain employs TRBV7-9 and TRBJ2-2, with D tentatively TRBD1 (5 bases). V lost 5 bases, J lost 4 bases, and 14 bases lay in between. Germline CDR1 SEHNR, CDR2 FQNEAQ (reference sequence). This CDR3 has 15 residues. Here the CDR3 reads CASSPRQGSTGELFF. The DNA of the CDR3 is TGTGCCAGCAGCCCCCGGCAGGGTAGCACCGGGGAGCTGTTTTTT.

The rearrangement links TRBV4-1 to TRBJ2-1; maybe TRBD1 (6 bases). Trimming took off 6 bases at V and 5 bases at J, with 14 bases between the two ends. The CDR3 spans 14 residues. CDR1 is MGHRA and CDR2 is YSYEKL in the germline V gene. DNA for the CDR3: TGCGCCAGCAGGGGGACACCCGGCAACAATGAGCAGTTCTTC. It specifies CASRGTPGNNEQFF.

This rearrangement joins TRBV5-4 to TRBJ1-2, with D perhaps TRBD1 (6 bases). This CDR3 spans 15 amino acids. Germline V gives CDR1 SGHNT, CDR2 YYREEE (reference sequence). The V gene lost 0 bases and the J gene lost 2 bases, with 11 bases spanning the gap. The CDR3 reads CASSLGDTENYGYTF. In nucleotides, the CDR3 is TGTGCCAGCAGCTTGGGGGACACAGAAAACTATGGCTACACCTTC.

Note on this clone: The sample contains more than one DNA sequence encoding this CDR3. The chain employs TRBV27 and TRBJ1-1, with D possibly matching TRBD1 (5 bases). The CDR3 loop spans 13 amino acids. Germline lookup yields CDR1 MNHEY and CDR2 SMNVEV (reference sequence). V dropped 6 bases and J dropped 3 bases, with 11 bases sitting between them. The CDR3 sequence: CASRPGVYTEAFF. In DNA, the CDR3 is TGTGCCAGCAGACCGGGGGTGTACACTGAAGCTTTCTTT.